This T cell receptor beta chain was documented in a study of blood T cell repertoires in COVID-19 (dated by TCRdb to between 2020 and 2021). For context, the study as a whole: Collaborator samples came from the United States, Italy and Spain and covered acute and convalescent phases of COVID-19. The material from the prospective study consisted of cDNA or gDNA derived from T cells, B-cell-depleted T cells, or PBMCs. The dataset comprised deeply sampled blood TCRbeta repertoires from subjects exposed to, actively infected with, or recovered from COVID-19. The repertoires were released in a freely available public database intended as a resource for research on the immune response to SARS-CoV-2. The sample metadata nearly always contained a de-identified subject ID, COVID-19 status, age in years and sex. Where HLA class I and class II types were available, the types were taken from metadata supplied by the sample provider, not from assay-based typing. Samples came from the ongoing ImmuneRACE study (first 160 participants) plus 1,254 subjects from 6 global collaborators. Paper-wide results and their limitations: The quantity of clinical and demographic metadata differed by source and by participant and was supplied without curation.

At one collaborating source in Seattle, patients were enrolled during active infection and were followed longitudinally through the course of disease. Collaborating institutions collected whole blood in K2EDTA tubes following their own protocols. For TCRbeta analysis, collaborator samples were shipped as frozen whole blood, as isolated PBMCs, or as DNA extracted from either sample type. TCRbeta CDR3 regions were amplified from genomic DNA using the immunoSEQ Assay, a bias-controlled multiplex PCR. The published analysis was carried out like this. Within the assay, amplification of reference gene primers was used to estimate how many nucleated cells each sample contained. To quantify the absolute abundance of each unique TCRbeta CDR3 rearrangement, sequence reads were collapsed and filtered. For each sample, productive Simpson clonality was calculated as the square root of Simpson's diversity index over productive rearrangements. This immuneACCESS table, as held by TCRdb, lists in-frame sequences with V and J called but not all clones. Of the missing ones, under half trace to an unresolved V gene in checked studies; the others have no known cause. V and J calls and clone size come straight from that table; D and trimming were deduced from the DNA. Here the sample has 200,000 to 250,000 clones; about 85% occur a single time. The leading ten clones occupy roughly 10% of the sample.

V is clipped by 2 bases and J by 6 bases, and the sequence between their germline boundaries is 7 bases long. The CDR3 holds 12 amino acids from the cysteine to the phenylalanine. Only the CDR3 region is kept as DNA, spanning 36 bases read in frame from base 1. For CDR1 and CDR2, the germline V gene (reference sequence) lists MNHEY and SMNVEV. This clone was recorded only once. Its antigen target is currently unknown. Base quality data are lacking; no much larger clone is found one base away. The rearrangement combines TRBV27 with TRBJ1-2; a tentative D match to TRBD1 spans 5 bases. Sequenced: peripheral blood. The sequence came from a woman aged 50 to 60 with COVID-19, enrolled during active disease. The DNA sequence is as follows: TGTGCCAGCAGTTTAGCGGGGGATGGCTACACCTTC. Its protein is CASSLAGDGYTF.